This T cell receptor (beta chain) originates from a study of cytomegalovirus exposure and HLA in healthy donors. Both 60 Vbeta primers and 13 Jbeta primers went into the PCR. Method: immunoSEQ multiplex PCR; TCRdb's copy keeps in-frame clones and lacks some. The sample gives about 140,000 clones, roughly 10% of which show up once; under 2% is in the top ten. The V gene's germline CDR1 is MDHEN and CDR2 SYDVKM. Trimming cost V 6 bases and J 12 bases, with 14 bases left between them. The CDR3 is 11 amino acids. Sequenced: PBMCs. The clonotype originates from a man aged 45-65 years in good health and CMV-seronegative. The chain is built from TRBV28 and TRBJ1-1, with no clear D. CDR3 protein: CASRLDQTPFF. In DNA form, the CDR3 reads TGTGCCAGCAGACTTGACCAGACTCCTTTCTTT.